This note documents a single T cell receptor beta chain sequence. Original methodology: How many nucleated cells were present was estimated from reference gene primer amplification. The method was immunoSEQ multiplex PCR; TCRdb's version includes in-frame clones alone and lacks a portion of them. V and J calls and clone size are as listed in that table; D and trimming were resolved from the DNA. This sample has 70,000 to 85,000 clones; roughly 80% occur once, and the top ten carry about 14%. The record originates from a study of blood T cell repertoires in COVID-19. In the study overall: Material from acute and convalescent COVID-19 was sourced from the United States, Italy and Spain. Nucleic acid was either cDNA or gDNA, and it came from T cells, B-cell-depleted T cells, or PBMCs.

Germline CDR1 reads SGHTA; CDR2 reads FQGTGA. Trimming removed 2 bases at V and 6 bases at J, with 11 bases between. This CDR3 region has 15 residues. The clonotype was recovered from a woman over 75 with acute or convalescent COVID-19. The chain is built from TRBV7-3 and TRBJ1-6, with a possible D match to TRBD1 (5 bases). The material sequenced was peripheral blood. The CDR3 loop is CASSLGGTGNSPLHF. As DNA, the CDR3 is TGTGCCAGCAGCTTAGGAGGGACGGGTAATTCACCCCTCCACTTT. The variable domain in full, with the rest retrieved from reference TRBV7-3 and TRBJ1-6, is GAGVSQTPSNKVTEKGKYVELRCDPISGHTALYWYRQSLGQGPEFLIYFQGTGAADDSGLPNDRFFAVRPEGSVSTLKIQRTERGDSAVYLCASSLGGTGNSPLHFGNGTRLTVT.